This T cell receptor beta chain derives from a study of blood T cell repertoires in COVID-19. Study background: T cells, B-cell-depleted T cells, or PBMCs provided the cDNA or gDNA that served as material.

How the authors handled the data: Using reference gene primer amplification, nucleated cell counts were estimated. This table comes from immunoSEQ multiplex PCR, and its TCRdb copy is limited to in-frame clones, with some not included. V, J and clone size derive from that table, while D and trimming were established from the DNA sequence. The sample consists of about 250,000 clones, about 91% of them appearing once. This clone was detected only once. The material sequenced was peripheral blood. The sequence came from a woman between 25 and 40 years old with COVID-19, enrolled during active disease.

CDR3 in amino acids: CASRTSGGAYNEQFF. In DNA form, the CDR3 reads TGTGCCAGCAGGACTAGCGGGGGGGCCTACAATGAGCAGTTCTTC. The chain carries TRBV27 and TRBJ2-1, with 14 bases matching TRBD2. The CDR3 extends over 15 amino acids. The ends lost 6 bases at V and 2 bases at J; junction bases unmatched: 0. The germline CDR1 and CDR2 sequences are MNHEY and SMNVEV (reference sequence).